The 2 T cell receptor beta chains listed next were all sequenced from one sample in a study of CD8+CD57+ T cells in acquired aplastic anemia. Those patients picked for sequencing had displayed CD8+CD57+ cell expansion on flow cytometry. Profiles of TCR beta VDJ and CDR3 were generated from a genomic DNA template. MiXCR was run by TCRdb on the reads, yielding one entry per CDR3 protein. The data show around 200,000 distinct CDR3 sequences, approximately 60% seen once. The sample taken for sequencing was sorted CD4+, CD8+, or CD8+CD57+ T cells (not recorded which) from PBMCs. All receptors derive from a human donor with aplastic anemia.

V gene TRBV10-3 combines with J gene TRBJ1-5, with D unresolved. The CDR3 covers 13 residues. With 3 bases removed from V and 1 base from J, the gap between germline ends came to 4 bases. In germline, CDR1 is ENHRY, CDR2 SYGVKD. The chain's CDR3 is CAISEVSNQPQHF. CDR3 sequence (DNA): TGTGCCATCAGTGAAGTCAGCAATCAGCCCCAGCATTTT.

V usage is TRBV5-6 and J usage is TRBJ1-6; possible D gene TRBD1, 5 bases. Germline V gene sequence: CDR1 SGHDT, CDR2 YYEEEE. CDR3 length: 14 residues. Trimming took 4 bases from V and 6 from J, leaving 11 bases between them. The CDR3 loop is CASSLRDGNSPLHF. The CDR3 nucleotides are TGTGCCAGCAGCCTCCGGGACGGTAATTCACCCCTCCACTTT.